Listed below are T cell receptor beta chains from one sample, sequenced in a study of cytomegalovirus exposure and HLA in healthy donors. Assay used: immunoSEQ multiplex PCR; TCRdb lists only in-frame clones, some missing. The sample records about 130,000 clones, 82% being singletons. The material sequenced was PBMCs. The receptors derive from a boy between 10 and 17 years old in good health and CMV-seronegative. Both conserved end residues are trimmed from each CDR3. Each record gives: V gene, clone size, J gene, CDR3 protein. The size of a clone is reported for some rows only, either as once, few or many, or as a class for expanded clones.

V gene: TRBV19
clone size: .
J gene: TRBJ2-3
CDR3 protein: ASSRGADTQY

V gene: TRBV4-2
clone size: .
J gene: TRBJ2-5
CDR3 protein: ASSQRRGETQY

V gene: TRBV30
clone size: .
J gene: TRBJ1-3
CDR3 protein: AWSPLRGTGNTIY

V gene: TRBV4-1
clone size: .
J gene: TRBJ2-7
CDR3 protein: ASSQGRWQY

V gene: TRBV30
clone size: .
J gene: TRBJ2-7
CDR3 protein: AWSNAGGRDYEQY

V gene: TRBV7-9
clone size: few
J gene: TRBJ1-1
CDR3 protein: ASRFSEVTEAF

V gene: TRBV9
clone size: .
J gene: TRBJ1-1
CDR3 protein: ASSVVSVGTEAF

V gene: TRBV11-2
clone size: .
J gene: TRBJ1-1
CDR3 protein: ASSPLRDTPGAF

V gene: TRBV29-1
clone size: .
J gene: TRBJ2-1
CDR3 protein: SVGPRNEQF

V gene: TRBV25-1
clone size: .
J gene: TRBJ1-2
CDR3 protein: ASSESRGSYGYT

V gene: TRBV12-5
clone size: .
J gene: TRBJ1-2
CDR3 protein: ASGFPYLSRGLFYGYT

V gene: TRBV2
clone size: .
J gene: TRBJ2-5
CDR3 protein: ASSDLRDTQETQY

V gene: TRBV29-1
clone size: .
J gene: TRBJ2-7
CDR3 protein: SVRPGDSYEQY

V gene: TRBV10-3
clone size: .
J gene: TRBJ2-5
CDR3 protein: AISAGQGGAETQY

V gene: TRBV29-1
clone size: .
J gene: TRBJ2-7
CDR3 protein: SARSGVKGEQY

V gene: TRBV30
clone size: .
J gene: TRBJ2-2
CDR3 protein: AWSRQRDPPGELF

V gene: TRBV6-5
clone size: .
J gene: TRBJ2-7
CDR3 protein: ASSVAAPYEQY

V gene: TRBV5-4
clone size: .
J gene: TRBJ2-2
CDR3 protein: ASTDTQAGTGELF

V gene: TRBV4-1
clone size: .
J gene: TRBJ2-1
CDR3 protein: ASSQELASGTYNEQF

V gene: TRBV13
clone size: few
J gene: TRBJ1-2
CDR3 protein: ASSLGQGASYT

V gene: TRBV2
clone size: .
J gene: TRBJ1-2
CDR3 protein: ASSGPGQVYGYT

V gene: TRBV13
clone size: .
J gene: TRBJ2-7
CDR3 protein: ASSLSQGAYEQY

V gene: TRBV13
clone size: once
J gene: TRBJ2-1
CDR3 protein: ASSQYRVYGEQF

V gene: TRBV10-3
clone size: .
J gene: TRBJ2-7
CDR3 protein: AGATTGGGHEQY

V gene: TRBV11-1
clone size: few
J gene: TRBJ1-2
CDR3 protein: ASSPGLAGLNYGYT

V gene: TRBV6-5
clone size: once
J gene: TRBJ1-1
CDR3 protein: ASGDTILNTEAF

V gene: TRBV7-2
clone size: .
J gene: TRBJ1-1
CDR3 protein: ASSLTPNTNTEAF

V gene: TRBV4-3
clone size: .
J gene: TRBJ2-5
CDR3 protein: ASSQVAGVRETQY

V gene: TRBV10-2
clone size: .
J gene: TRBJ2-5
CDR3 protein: ASSLASGSGETQY

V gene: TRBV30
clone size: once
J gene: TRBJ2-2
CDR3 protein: ARDSLAGELF

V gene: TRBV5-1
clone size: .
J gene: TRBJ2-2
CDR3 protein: ASRRTDTGELF

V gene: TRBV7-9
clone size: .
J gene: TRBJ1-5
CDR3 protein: ASSQSGANQPQH

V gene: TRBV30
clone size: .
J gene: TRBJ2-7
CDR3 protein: AWSVTGLRMSYEQY

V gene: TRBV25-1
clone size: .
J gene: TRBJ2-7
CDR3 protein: ASSEYETYEQY

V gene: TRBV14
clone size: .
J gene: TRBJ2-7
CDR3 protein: ASSPIQIRQGGAYEQY

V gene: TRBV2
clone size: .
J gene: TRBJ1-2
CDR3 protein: ASSPGTGTYGYT

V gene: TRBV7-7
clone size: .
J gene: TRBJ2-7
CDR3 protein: ASSSREGGEQY

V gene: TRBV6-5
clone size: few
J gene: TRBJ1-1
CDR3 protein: ASSLVRNTEAF

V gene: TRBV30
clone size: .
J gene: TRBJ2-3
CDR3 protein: AWKTGPDTQY

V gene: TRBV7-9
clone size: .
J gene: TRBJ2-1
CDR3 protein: ASSQSLSSSHNEQF

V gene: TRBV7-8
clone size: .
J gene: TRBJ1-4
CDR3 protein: VSSPPGREKLF

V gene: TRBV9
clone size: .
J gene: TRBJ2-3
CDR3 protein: ASSPSGQGYTDTQY

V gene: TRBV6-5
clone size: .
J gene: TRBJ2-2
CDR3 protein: ASSYSQGAGELF

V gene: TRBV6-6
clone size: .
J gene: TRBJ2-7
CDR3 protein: ASSDPGQPLYEQY

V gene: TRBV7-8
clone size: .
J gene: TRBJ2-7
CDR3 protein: ASTNWDRNRPEQY

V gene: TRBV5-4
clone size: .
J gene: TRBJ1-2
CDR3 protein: ASSGDRADYGYT

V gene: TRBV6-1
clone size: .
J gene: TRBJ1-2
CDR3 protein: ASSPPGHRNYGYT

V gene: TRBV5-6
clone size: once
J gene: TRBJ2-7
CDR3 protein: ASSLDPGTGGREQY

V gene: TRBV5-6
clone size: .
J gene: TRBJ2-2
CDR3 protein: ASSLRGTGVIAGELF

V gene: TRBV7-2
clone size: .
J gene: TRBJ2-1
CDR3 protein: ASSSGSGTSGTLTF

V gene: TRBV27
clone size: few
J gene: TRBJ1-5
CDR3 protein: ASSLQGPNQPQH

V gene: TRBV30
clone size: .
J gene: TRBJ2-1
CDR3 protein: AWLGLNYNEQF

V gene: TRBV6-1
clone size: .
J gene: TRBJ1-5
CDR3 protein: ASSAGQGVGNQPQH

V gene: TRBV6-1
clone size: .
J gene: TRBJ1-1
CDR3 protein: ASSGGHYRDPEAF

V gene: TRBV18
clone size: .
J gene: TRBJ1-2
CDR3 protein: ASSPGTGGLGYT

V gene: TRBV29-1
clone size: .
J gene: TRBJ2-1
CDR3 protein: SVEDYQGAEQF

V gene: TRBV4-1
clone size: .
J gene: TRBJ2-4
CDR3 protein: ASSQGLAGGETKNIQY

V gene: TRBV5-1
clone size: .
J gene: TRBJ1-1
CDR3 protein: ASSSPLGHPGAF

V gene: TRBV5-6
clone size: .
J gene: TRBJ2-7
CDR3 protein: ASSERSGWYEQY

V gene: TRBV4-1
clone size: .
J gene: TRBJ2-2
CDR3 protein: ASSQGGPSGPTGELF